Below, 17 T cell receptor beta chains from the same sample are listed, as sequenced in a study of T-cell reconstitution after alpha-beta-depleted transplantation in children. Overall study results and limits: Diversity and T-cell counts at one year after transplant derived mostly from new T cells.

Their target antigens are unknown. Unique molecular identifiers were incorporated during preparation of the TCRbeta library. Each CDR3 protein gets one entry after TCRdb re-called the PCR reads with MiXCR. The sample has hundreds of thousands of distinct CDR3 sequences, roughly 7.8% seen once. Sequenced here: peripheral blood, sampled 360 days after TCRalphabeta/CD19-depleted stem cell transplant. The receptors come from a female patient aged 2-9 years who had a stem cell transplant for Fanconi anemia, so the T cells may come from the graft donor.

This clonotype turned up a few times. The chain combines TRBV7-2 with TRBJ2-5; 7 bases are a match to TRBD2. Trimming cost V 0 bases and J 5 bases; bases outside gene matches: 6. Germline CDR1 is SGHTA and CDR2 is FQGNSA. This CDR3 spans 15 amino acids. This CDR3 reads CASSLAVAGPETQYF. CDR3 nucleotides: TGTGCCAGCAGCTTAGCCGTAGCGGGTCCGGAGACCCAGTACTTC. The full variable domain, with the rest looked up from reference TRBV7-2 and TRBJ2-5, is GAGVSQSPSNKVTEKGKDVELRCDPISGHTALYWYRQSLGQGLEFLIYFQGNSAPDKSGLPSDRFSAERTGGSVSTLTIQRTQQEDSAVYLCASSLAVAGPETQYFGPGTRLLVL.

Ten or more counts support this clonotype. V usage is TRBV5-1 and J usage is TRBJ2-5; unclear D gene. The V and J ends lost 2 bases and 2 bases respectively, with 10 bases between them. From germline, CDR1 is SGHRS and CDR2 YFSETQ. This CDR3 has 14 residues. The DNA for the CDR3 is TGCGCCAGCAGCTTTTCTCCAGAACAAGAGACCCAGTACTTC. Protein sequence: CASSFSPEQETQYF.

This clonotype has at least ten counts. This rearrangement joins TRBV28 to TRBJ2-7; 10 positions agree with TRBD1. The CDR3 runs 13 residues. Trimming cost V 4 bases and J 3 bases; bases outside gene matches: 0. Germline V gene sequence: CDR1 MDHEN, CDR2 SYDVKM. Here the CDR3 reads CASSWTGGYEQYF. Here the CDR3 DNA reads TGTGCCAGCAGTTGGACAGGGGGCTACGAGCAGTACTTC.

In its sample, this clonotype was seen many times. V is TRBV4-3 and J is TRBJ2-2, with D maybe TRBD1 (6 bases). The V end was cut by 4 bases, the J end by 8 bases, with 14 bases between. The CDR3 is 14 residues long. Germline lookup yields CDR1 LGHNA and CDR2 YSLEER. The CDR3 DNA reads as TGCGCCAGCAGCCCCCTCCTAGGGGGAGGGGAGCTGTTTTTT. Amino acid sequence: CASSPLLGGGELFF.

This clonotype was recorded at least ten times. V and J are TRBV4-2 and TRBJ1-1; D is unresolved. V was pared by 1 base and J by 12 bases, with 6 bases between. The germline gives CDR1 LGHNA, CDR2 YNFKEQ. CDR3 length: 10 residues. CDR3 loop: CASSQGRTFF. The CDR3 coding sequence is TGTGCCAGCAGCCAAGGGAGGACTTTCTTT.

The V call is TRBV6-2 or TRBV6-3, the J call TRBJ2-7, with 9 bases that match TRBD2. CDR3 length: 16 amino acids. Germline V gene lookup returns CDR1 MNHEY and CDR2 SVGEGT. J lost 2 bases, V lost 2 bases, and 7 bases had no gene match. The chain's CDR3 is CASSYALGGGAYEQYF. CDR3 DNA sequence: TGTGCCAGCAGTTACGCCCTTGGCGGGGGGGCCTACGAGCAGTACTTC.

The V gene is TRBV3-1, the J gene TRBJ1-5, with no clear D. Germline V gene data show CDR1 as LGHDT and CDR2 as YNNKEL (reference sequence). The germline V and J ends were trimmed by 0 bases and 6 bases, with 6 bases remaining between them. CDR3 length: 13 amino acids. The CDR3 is CASSQDSVQPQHF. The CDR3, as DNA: TGTGCCAGCAGCCAAGATTCCGTTCAGCCCCAGCATTTT.

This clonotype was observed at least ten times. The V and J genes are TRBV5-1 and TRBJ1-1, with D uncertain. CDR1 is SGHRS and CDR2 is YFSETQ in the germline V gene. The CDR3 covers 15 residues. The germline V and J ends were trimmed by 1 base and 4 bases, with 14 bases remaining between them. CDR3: CASSLFGIEGTEAFF. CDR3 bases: TGCGCCAGCAGCTTGTTTGGGATTGAGGGCACTGAAGCTTTCTTT.

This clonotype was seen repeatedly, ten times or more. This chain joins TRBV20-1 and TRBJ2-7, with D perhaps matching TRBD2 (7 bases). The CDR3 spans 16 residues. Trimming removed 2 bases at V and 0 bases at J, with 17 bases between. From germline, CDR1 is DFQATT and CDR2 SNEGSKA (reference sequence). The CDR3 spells CSARRGAGLLSYEQYF. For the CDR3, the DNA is TGCAGTGCTAGACGGGGGGCGGGGTTGCTCTCCTACGAGCAGTACTTC.

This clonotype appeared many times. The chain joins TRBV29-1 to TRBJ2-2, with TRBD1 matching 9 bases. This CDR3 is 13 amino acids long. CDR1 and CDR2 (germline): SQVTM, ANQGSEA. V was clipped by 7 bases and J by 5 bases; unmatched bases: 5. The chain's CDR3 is CSADRGNTGELFF. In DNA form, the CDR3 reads TGCAGCGCCGACAGGGGGAATACCGGGGAGCTGTTTTTT.

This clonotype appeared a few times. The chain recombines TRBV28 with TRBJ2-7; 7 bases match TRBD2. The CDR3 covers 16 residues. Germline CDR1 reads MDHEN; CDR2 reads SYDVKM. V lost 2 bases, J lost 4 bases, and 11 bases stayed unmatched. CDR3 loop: CASSLAGLEIIYEQYF. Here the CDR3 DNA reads TGTGCCAGCAGTTTAGCCGGACTAGAGATCATATACGAGCAGTACTTC.

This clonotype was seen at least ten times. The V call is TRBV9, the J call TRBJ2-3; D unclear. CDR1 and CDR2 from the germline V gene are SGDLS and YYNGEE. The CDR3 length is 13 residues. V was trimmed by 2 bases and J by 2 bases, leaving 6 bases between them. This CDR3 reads CASSVMSTDTQYF. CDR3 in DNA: TGTGCCAGCAGCGTGATGTCCACAGATACGCAGTATTTT.

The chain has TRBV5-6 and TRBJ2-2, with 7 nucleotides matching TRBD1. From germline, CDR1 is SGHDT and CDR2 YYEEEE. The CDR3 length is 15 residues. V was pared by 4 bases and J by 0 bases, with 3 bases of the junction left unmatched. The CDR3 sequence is CASSGQVSNTGELFF. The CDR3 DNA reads TGTGCCAGCAGCGGACAGGTTTCGAACACCGGGGAGCTGTTTTTT.

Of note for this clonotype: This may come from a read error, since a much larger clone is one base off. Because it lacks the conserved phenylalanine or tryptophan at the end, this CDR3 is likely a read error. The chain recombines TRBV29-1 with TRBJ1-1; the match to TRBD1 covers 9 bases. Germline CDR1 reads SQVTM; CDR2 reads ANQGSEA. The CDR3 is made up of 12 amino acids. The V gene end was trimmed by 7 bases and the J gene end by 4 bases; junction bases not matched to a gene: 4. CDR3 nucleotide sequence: TGCAGCGCTCGGGACAGGGTCACTGAAGCTTTCTGT. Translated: CSARDRVTEAFC.

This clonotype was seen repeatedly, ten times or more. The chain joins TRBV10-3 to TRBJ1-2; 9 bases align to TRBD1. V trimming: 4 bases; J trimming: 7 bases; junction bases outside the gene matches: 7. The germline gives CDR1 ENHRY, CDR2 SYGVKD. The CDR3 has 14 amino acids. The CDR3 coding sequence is TGTGCCATCAGTGGGGACAGGGTCCTAGGTGGCTACACCTTC. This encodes CAISGDRVLGGYTF.

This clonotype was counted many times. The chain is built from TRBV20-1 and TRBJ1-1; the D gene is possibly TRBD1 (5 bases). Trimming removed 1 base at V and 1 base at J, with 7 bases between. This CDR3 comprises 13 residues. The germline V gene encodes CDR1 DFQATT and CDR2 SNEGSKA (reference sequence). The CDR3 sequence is CSARARANTEAFF. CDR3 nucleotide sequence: TGCAGTGCTAGAGCCAGGGCGAACACTGAAGCTTTCTTT.

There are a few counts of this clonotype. The CDR3 nucleotides read TGTGCCAGCAGCTTAGAGGGATGGGGCTACACCTTC. Its translation is CASSLEGWGYTF. This rearrangement joins TRBV11-2 to TRBJ1-2; no firm D call. Germline CDR1 reads SGHAT; CDR2 reads FQNNGV. V was trimmed by 0 bases and J by 8 bases, leaving 7 bases between them. The CDR3 sequence is 12 residues long.